This TCR beta chain was identified in a study of neurological immune-mediated disorders. This clonotype was found many times. The CDR3 is 13 residues long. Between the trimmed V and J ends, which lost 6 bases and 9 bases, there was a span of 15 bases. In germline, CDR1 is MNHNY, CDR2 SVGAGI (reference sequence). cDNA synthesis was performed by 5'RACE with 10-nucleotide random UMIs. One entry per CDR3 protein, called by TCRdb with MiXCR from the 5' RACE reads. The sample yields about 29,000 distinct CDR3 sequences, 2.5% to 4% seen once. This sequence originates from a woman in her twenties or thirties with multiple sclerosis. The rearrangement uses TRBV6-6 and TRBJ1-5, with D perhaps matching TRBD1 (6 bases). Sequencing input: PBMCs. This CDR3 is CASRMDSQRPQHF. For the CDR3, the DNA is TGTGCCAGCAGAATGGACAGCCAGAGGCCCCAGCATTTT.